What follows is one TCR beta chain and its context. Its antigen is undetermined. Germline CDR1 and CDR2: ENHRY and SYGVKD. The CDR3 covers 17 residues. The protocol was immunoSEQ multiplex PCR, while the TCRdb copy is restricted to in-frame clones and leaves out a portion. The table includes 550,000 to 800,000 clones, roughly 87% detected once. This specimen comes from a study of shared clonotypes between healthy human individuals. Whole-study findings and limits: Memory subsets generally showed smaller estimated richness than naive subsets did.

Sequencing was carried out using memory CD8+ T cells from PBMCs. Regarding subset: CD45RO+ cells pooled with CCR7-negative TemRA cells. The rearrangement joins TRBV10-3 to TRBJ2-5; D may correspond to TRBD1 or TRBD2 (5 bases each). The assigned J gene may be wrong: the sequence end matches TRBJ2-7 better. The receptor was derived from a man younger than 35 in good health. Some clones in this sample may be carry-over from other donors' samples. CDR3 sequence: CAISVASKPGRTYEQYF. The CDR3 nucleotides are TGTGCCATCAGTGTAGCCTCAAAACCGGGACGAACCTACGAGCAGTACTTC.